These T cell receptor beta chains were read from a single sample in a study of cytomegalovirus exposure and HLA in healthy donors. Produced via immunoSEQ multiplex PCR; TCRdb's table is partial and in-frame only. This sample has about 57,000 clones, with approximately 72% found just once. Material for sequencing was PBMCs. These receptors were obtained from a woman aged 50 to 60 in good health and CMV-seronegative. CDR3s include the opening cysteine and the closing phenylalanine or tryptophan. A D gene is named only where the DNA matches it firmly. Clone size is not always given. Where it is, it says once, few, many or a class for expanded clones.

D: .; size: .; V: TRBV7-2; J: TRBJ2-4; DNA: TGTGCCAGCAGCTTAGGGGCTACCCTAGCCAAAAACATTCAGTACTTC; CDR3: CASSLGATLAKNIQYF
D: TRBD1; size: once; V: TRBV28; J: TRBJ1-2; DNA: TGTGCCAGCAGATTGGACAGGCCGAGTTGGGGCTACACCTTC; CDR3: CASRLDRPSWGYTF
D: .; size: .; V: TRBV10-3; J: TRBJ1-4; DNA: TGTGCCACCGGGGGAGGACCAACTAATGAAAAACTGTTTTTT; CDR3: CATGGGPTNEKLFF
D: .; size: .; V: TRBV11-2; J: TRBJ1-1; DNA: TGTGCCAGCAGTGCACAGGGCGGTGTCACTGAAGCTTTCTTT; CDR3: CASSAQGGVTEAFF
D: .; size: .; V: TRBV6-5; J: TRBJ2-1; DNA: TGTGCCAGCAGTAGGTTAGGGGACAATGAGCAGTTCTTC; CDR3: CASSRLGDNEQFF
D: .; size: few; V: TRBV7-6; J: TRBJ1-3; DNA: TGTGCCAGCAGCCCACTATTCTCCTCCCGGCACACCATATATTTT; CDR3: CASSPLFSSRHTIYF
D: TRBD1; size: .; V: TRBV5-4; J: TRBJ2-3; DNA: TGTGCCAGCACCGCCCGACAGGGAGTAAAAGCTAGCACAGATACGCAGTATTTT; CDR3: CASTARQGVKASTDTQYF
D: .; size: few; V: TRBV9; J: TRBJ1-6; DNA: TGTGCCAGCAGCGTAGAGGGCGGAGGGATTTCACCCCTCCACTTT; CDR3: CASSVEGGGISPLHF
D: .; size: medium-sized; V: TRBV6-1; J: TRBJ2-1; DNA: TGTGCCAGCAGTGCAGGGTACAATGAGCAGTTCTTC; CDR3: CASSAGYNEQFF
D: .; size: .; V: TRBV4-2; J: TRBJ2-1; DNA: TGTGCCAGCAGCCAAGATGACAACAATGAGCAGTTCTTC; CDR3: CASSQDDNNEQFF